This T cell receptor beta chain was recorded in a study of cytomegalovirus exposure and HLA in healthy donors. General study results and limits: The classifier reportedly diagnosed cytomegalovirus status with high sensitivity and specificity.

As regards this clone: Its specificity is unknown.

This CDR3 is built from 15 residues. V lost 4 bases and J lost 4, with 16 bases in between. Germline CDR1 reads SNHLY; CDR2 reads FYNNEI. In the PCR, 60 Vbeta and 13 Jbeta primers were used. Assay: immunoSEQ multiplex PCR; the TCRdb copy retains only in-frame clones and omits some. The table records roughly 79,000 clones, roughly 80% of them present only once. The clonotype comes from a woman aged 45-65 years in good health and CMV-seropositive. This chain connects TRBV2 to TRBJ1-2; tentative D call: TRBD1 (5 bases). The specimen sequenced was PBMCs. The CDR3 coding sequence is TGTGCCAGCAGTGTAGGCAGCCAAGGGGTCTATGGCTACACCTTC. Translated, it gives CASSVGSQGVYGYTF.